Each of the 28 T cell receptor beta chains below was sequenced from the same sample in a study of blood T cell repertoires in COVID-19. The protocol was immunoSEQ multiplex PCR, while the TCRdb copy is restricted to in-frame clones and leaves out a portion. Of 300,000 to 350,000 clones detected, around 90% appear once; the ten largest clones hold 3.5% to 5%. Material for sequencing was PBMCs or T cells enriched from blood (not recorded which). The source is a woman between 18 and 29 years old with acute COVID-19.

This clone was picked up many times. The chain employs TRBV19 and TRBJ2-1, with 12 bases that match TRBD2. Trimming took 8 bases from V and 2 from J; bases not matched to a gene: 7. CDR3 size: 16 residues. Germline lookup yields CDR1 LNHDA and CDR2 SQIVND (reference sequence). CDR3 in DNA: TGTGCCAGTCGCAGAAGGACTAGCGGGGCCTACAATGAGCAGTTCTTC. Translated: CASRRRTSGAYNEQFF. Based on the CDR3 plus reference TRBV19 and TRBJ2-1, the full variable domain is DGGITQSPKYLFRKEGQNVTLSCEQNLNHDAMYWYRQDPGQGLRLIYYSQIVNDFQKGDIAEGYSVSREKKESFPLTVTSAQKNPTAFYLCASRRRTSGAYNEQFFGPGTRLTVL.

The chain couples TRBV7-9 to TRBJ2-7, with 8 bases lining up with TRBD1. V gave up 6 bases and J gave up 5 bases; unmatched junction bases: 15. Germline CDR1 is SEHNR and CDR2 is FQNEAQ (reference sequence). The CDR3 covers 16 residues. CDR3 coding DNA: TGTGCCAGCAGGGACATTCGGAGACAGGGGAGGAACGAGCAGTACTTC. Protein sequence: CASRDIRRQGRNEQYF.

V and J are TRBV19 and TRBJ1-1, with a possible D match to TRBD1 (5 bases). The CDR3 length is 15 residues. Per the germline V gene, CDR1 is LNHDA and CDR2 is SQIVND (reference sequence). Trimming shortened V by 4 bases and J by 8 bases, and 20 bases separated the two germline ends. The CDR3 DNA follows: TGTGCCAGTAGTAACGGGGGGGGAATATCAAGGGAAGCTTTCTTT. This codes for CASSNGGGISREAFF.

The V call is TRBV5-1, the J call TRBJ1-1; D is perhaps TRBD1 (5 bases). V lost 4 bases to trimming and J lost 8 bases, with 12 bases between them. The germline CDR1 and CDR2 sequences are SGHRS and YFSETQ. The CDR3 is 12 amino acids. This CDR3 is CASSGWGEEAFF. The CDR3, as DNA: TGCGCCAGCAGCGGATGGGGGGAGGAAGCTTTCTTT.

The chain has TRBV28 and TRBJ1-2, with D hard to call. This CDR3 has 14 residues. The germline V and J ends were trimmed by 5 bases and 3 bases, with 13 bases remaining between them. Germline CDR1 MDHEN, CDR2 SYDVKM. The CDR3, as DNA: TGTGCCAGCAGTCTAACCGTAGGAGACTATGGCTACACCTTC. Amino acid sequence: CASSLTVGDYGYTF.

The gene calls are TRBV19 and TRBJ1-3; D is uncertain. Germline V gene sequence: CDR1 LNHDA, CDR2 SQIVND (reference sequence). The V end was cut by 1 base, the J end by 0 bases, with 7 bases between. This CDR3 contains 15 residues. The CDR3 sequence is CASSIATDSGNTIYF. CDR3 DNA: TGTGCCAGTAGTATAGCTACAGACTCTGGAAACACCATATATTTT.

The genes are TRBV5-4 and TRBJ2-3; 8 bases agree with TRBD2. J was trimmed by 3 bases and V by 1 base; bases with no gene match: 4. This CDR3 contains 15 residues. Per the germline V gene, CDR1 is SGHNT and CDR2 is YYREEE (reference sequence). The CDR3 loop is CASSLKRESTDTQYF. Here the CDR3 DNA reads TGTGCCAGCAGCTTGAAGCGGGAGAGTACAGATACGCAGTATTTT.

The rearrangement links TRBV5-6 to TRBJ2-3; possible D gene TRBD1, 5 bases. V lost 2 bases, J lost 2 bases, and 18 bases lay in between. The CDR3 length is 17 residues. Germline values: CDR1 SGHDT, CDR2 YYEEEE. CDR3 nucleotide sequence: TGTGCCAGCAGCTTCCCTGGGGCCCCTGGTGACACAGATACGCAGTATTTT. Its translation: CASSFPGAPGDTDTQYF.

V and J are TRBV24-1 and TRBJ2-3, with TRBD2 identical over 9 bases. The CDR3 has 15 amino acids. V lost 2 bases, J lost 5 bases, and 4 bases stayed unmatched. Germline values: CDR1 KGHDR, CDR2 SFDVKD. CDR3 amino acids: CATSDSGLARDTQYF. The CDR3 bases are TGTGCCACCAGTGATTCCGGACTAGCGAGAGATACGCAGTATTTT.

The J gene is TRBJ2-7, the V gene TRBV5-1, with 8 bases fitting TRBD2. Per the germline V gene, CDR1 is SGHRS and CDR2 is YFSETQ. V shed 1 base, J shed 7 bases, and the junction held 10 bases outside the gene matches. CDR3 length: 15 residues. CDR3 sequence: CASSLFSGGPKEQYF. CDR3 DNA sequence: TGCGCCAGCAGCTTGTTTTCGGGAGGGCCGAAAGAGCAGTACTTC.

The rearrangement joins TRBV19 to TRBJ1-2; 10 bases agree with TRBD1. V was pared by 1 base and J by 5 bases, with 4 bases of the junction left unmatched. Germline V lookup: CDR1 LNHDA, CDR2 SQIVND (reference sequence). CDR3 length equals 15 residues. CDR3 loop: CASSIAQGQGYGYTF. The CDR3 coding sequence is TGTGCCAGTAGTATAGCCCAGGGACAGGGGTATGGCTACACCTTC.

This rearrangement joins TRBV27 to TRBJ2-7; 7 bases line up with TRBD2. The CDR3 is 16 residues long. Germline values: CDR1 MNHEY, CDR2 SMNVEV (reference sequence). Trimming removed 6 bases from V and 0 bases from J; junction bases left unmatched: 11. In DNA form, the CDR3 reads TGTGCCAGCAGCCGGCCCAAAGCTAGCGGCTCCTACGAGCAGTACTTC. Its protein product is CASSRPKASGSYEQYF.

The chain recombines TRBV15 with TRBJ2-4; D is possibly TRBD2 (5 bases). CDR1 LNHNV and CDR2 YYDKDF come from the germline V gene (reference sequence). The CDR3 totals 12 residues. Trimming took off 5 bases at V and 9 bases at J, with 11 bases between the two ends. CDR3 nucleotides: TGTGCCACCAGCCGGGCTGGGAGCATTCAGTACTTC. This sequence encodes CATSRAGSIQYF.

The chain combines TRBV5-4 with TRBJ2-3; 7 nucleotides align to TRBD2. CDR1 is SGHNT and CDR2 is YYREEE in the germline V gene (reference sequence). J gave up 0 bases and V 3 bases, and 4 bases lay outside the gene matches. The CDR3 is made up of 15 amino acids. In nucleotides, the CDR3 is TGTGCCAGCAGCTCAGCTAGCGGAAGCACAGATACGCAGTATTTT. This gives the protein CASSSASGSTDTQYF. Combining the CDR3 with reference TRBV5-4 and TRBJ2-3 gives the whole variable domain ETGVTQSPTHLIKTRGQQVTLRCSSQSGHNTVSWYQQALGQGPQFIFQYYREEENGRGNFPPRFSGLQFPNYSSELNVNALELDDSALYLCASSSASGSTDTQYFGPGTRLTVL.

The genes are TRBV2 and TRBJ2-3; no clear D. V was shortened by 3 bases and J by 2 bases, with 12 bases between the two germline ends. This CDR3 comprises 15 residues. Germline lookup yields CDR1 SNHLY and CDR2 FYNNEI. CDR3 sequence reads: CASSEYVPLTDTQYF. The CDR3 coding sequence is TGTGCCAGCAGTGAGTACGTCCCACTCACAGATACGCAGTATTTT. Using reference TRBV2 and TRBJ2-3 for the parts outside the CDR3, the full variable domain is EPEVTQTPSHQVTQMGQEVILRCVPISNHLYFYWYRQILGQKVEFLVSFYNNEISEKSEIFDDQFSVERPDGSNFTLKIRSTKLEDSAMYFCASSEYVPLTDTQYFGPGTRLTVL.

As concerns this clone: This sample also contains other DNA sequences that code for the same CDR3. The chain recombines TRBV30 with TRBJ1-1; possible D gene TRBD1, 5 bases. Germline V gives CDR1 GTSNPN, CDR2 SVGIG (reference sequence). This CDR3 comprises 13 residues. Trimming shortened V by 0 bases and J by 1 base, and 6 bases separated the two germline ends. CDR3: CAWSVQGNTEAFF. DNA for the CDR3: TGTGCCTGGAGTGTGCAGGGGAACACTGAAGCTTTCTTT. Supplemented by reference TRBV30 and TRBJ1-1, the full variable domain reads SQTIHQWPATLVQPVGSPLSLECTVEGTSNPNLYWYRQAAGRGLQLLFYSVGIGQISSEVPQNLSASRPQDRQFILSSKKLLLSDSGFYLCAWSVQGNTEAFFGQGTRLTVV.

The chain has TRBV28 and TRBJ1-2; a weak D match, TRBD1 (6 bases). The CDR3 sequence is 13 residues long. In germline, CDR1 is MDHEN, CDR2 SYDVKM. Deletions cut 4 bases from V and 4 bases from J, with 10 bases between. The CDR3 DNA reads as TGTGCCAGCAGTTCCCCAGGGGTCTATGGCTACACCTTC. Residues: CASSSPGVYGYTF.

DNA of the CDR3: TGTGCCAGCAGTCCCCTCAAACAGGGTCTTTTAAGCAATCAGCCCCAGCATTTT. Translating it yields CASSPLKQGLLSNQPQHF. This rearrangement joins TRBV28 to TRBJ1-5, with D tentatively TRBD1 (6 bases). Germline CDR1 MDHEN, CDR2 SYDVKM. This CDR3 comprises 18 residues. Trimming cost V 5 bases and J 1 base, with 21 bases left between them. Using reference TRBV28 and TRBJ1-5 for the parts outside the CDR3, the full variable domain is DVKVTQSSRYLVKRTGEKVFLECVQDMDHENMFWYRQDPGLGLRLIYFSYDVKMKEKGDIPEGYSVSREKKERFSLILESASTNQTSMYLCASSPLKQGLLSNQPQHFGDGTRLSIL.

This chain links TRBV6-1 with TRBJ2-1; 7 nucleotides match TRBD2. Germline V gene lookup returns CDR1 MNHNS and CDR2 SASEGT. The CDR3 has 14 amino acids. With 3 bases clipped from V and 13 bases from J, the junction kept 12 bases outside the gene matches. DNA of the CDR3: TGTGCCAGCAGTGAGCGTTATGGGAGCGGGATTCAGTTCTTC. It is translated as CASSERYGSGIQFF.

The chain carries TRBV27 and TRBJ1-2; a weak D match, TRBD1 (5 bases). Trimming stripped 6 bases from V and 0 bases from J, with 17 bases between. The CDR3 loop spans 16 amino acids. Germline V gene data show CDR1 as MNHEY and CDR2 as SMNVEV (reference sequence). The CDR3 region has the DNA TGTGCCAGCAGACCTAGGGGCTCGACAGCTAACTATGGCTACACCTTC. Translated, it gives CASRPRGSTANYGYTF.

The chain uses TRBV10-3 and TRBJ1-1; 9 positions agree with TRBD1. The V and J ends lost 5 bases and 0 bases, in that order; junction bases with no gene match: 7. CDR3 length: 16 amino acids. The germline V gene encodes CDR1 ENHRY and CDR2 SYGVKD. The CDR3 DNA sequence: TGTGCCATCAGTCGGACAGGGGCCGCCCTGAACACTGAAGCTTTCTTT. Amino acid sequence: CAISRTGAALNTEAFF.

The rearrangement links TRBV4-1 to TRBJ1-2; TRBD1 aligns across 8 bases. The length of the CDR3 is 15 residues. V lost 3 bases and J lost 4; bases outside the gene matches: 7. CDR1 is MGHRA and CDR2 is YSYEKL in the germline V gene. CDR3 in DNA: TGCGCCAGCAGCCATCCGGACAGGGAGGTCTATGGCTACACCTTC. It encodes CASSHPDREVYGYTF.

The chain couples TRBV19 to TRBJ1-1; D uncertain. The V gene lost 3 bases and the J gene lost 7 bases, with 6 bases spanning the gap. Germline loops: CDR1 LNHDA, CDR2 SQIVND (reference sequence). The CDR3 consists of 11 residues. This CDR3 reads CASSIYIEAFF. DNA for the CDR3: TGTGCCAGTAGTATCTATATTGAAGCTTTCTTT.

V and J are TRBV6-4 and TRBJ2-2; D perhaps matches TRBD1 (6 bases). The germline V and J ends were trimmed by 5 bases and 4 bases, with 11 bases remaining between them. This CDR3 is built from 14 residues. CDR1 MRHNA and CDR2 SNTAGT come from the germline V gene. This chain's CDR3 is CASSTGSATGELFF. In nucleotides, the CDR3 is TGTGCCAGCAGTACAGGGAGTGCCACCGGGGAGCTGTTTTTT.

The V call is TRBV27, the J call TRBJ2-1; 10 positions match TRBD2. Germline V lookup: CDR1 MNHEY, CDR2 SMNVEV (reference sequence). The CDR3 sequence is 16 residues long. V was clipped by 5 bases and J by 4 bases; unmatched bases: 8. The DNA of the CDR3 is TGTGCCAGCAGTCCTCTGCGGACTAGCGGTTACAATGAGCAGTTCTTC. It specifies CASSPLRTSGYNEQFF.

The chain joins TRBV11-3 to TRBJ1-5; 9 nucleotides match TRBD1. Germline CDR1 and CDR2: SGHNT and YENEEA. The junction had 5 bases not matched to a gene; V was cut back by 1 base and J by 4 bases. The CDR3 runs 16 residues. The DNA of the CDR3 is TGTGCCAGCAGCTTAGGCCCGGGACAGGGAAATCAGCCCCAGCATTTT. This sequence encodes CASSLGPGQGNQPQHF. Full variable domain (remainder filled in from reference TRBV11-3 and TRBJ1-5): EAGVVQSPRYKIIEKKQPVAFWCNPISGHNTLYWYLQNLGQGPELLIRYENEEAVDDSQLPKDRFSAERLKGVDSTLKIQPAELGDSAVYLCASSLGPGQGNQPQHFGDGTRLSIL.

The chain employs TRBV18 and TRBJ1-5; 8 bases align to TRBD1. The length of the CDR3 is 14 residues. V trimming: 6 bases; J trimming: 4 bases; junction bases outside the gene matches: 5. CDR1 and CDR2 from the germline V gene are KGHSH and LQKENI. The CDR3 DNA follows: TGTGCCAGCTCTCGCAGACAGGGGAATCAGCCCCAGCATTTT. Protein: CASSRRQGNQPQHF.

This clone was detected only once. The chain is built from TRBV24-1 and TRBJ1-2, with a possible D match to TRBD1 (6 bases). The germline V gene encodes CDR1 KGHDR and CDR2 SFDVKD. The CDR3 contains 15 residues. V was shortened by 3 bases and J by 3 bases, with 13 bases between the two germline ends. This CDR3 is CATSDRGHGDYGYTF. In DNA form, the CDR3 reads TGTGCCACCAGTGATAGGGGACACGGGGACTATGGCTACACCTTC.